These 6 T cell receptor beta chains were all obtained from the same sample, sequenced in a study of a mutant IDH1 vaccine in newly diagnosed glioma. Which antigens these TCRs recognize remains unknown. Time point denoted: week 23, last vaccination. Every vaccine dose comprised 300 ug of mutant IDH1 20-mer peptide plus topical imiquimod. Using immunoSEQ multiplex PCR, the repertoire was profiled, and TCRdb retains in-frame clones only, with some absent. The sample has about 41,000 clones, more than 60% seen once. The sample here was PBMCs, taken from a glioma patient whose treatment included an IDH1 peptide vaccine. The receptors originated from a middle-aged woman with glioma. Some clones in this sample may be carry-over from other donors' samples.

This clone came up a few times. The CDR3 nucleotides are TGCGCCAGCAGCTTACAGGGGGCCGATAGCTATGGCTACACCTTC. It yields the protein CASSLQGADSYGYTF. V usage is TRBV5-1 and J usage is TRBJ1-2; the match to TRBD1 covers 9 bases. The CDR3 length is 15 residues. Germline-derived CDR1 and CDR2 are SGHRS and YFSETQ. J gave up 4 bases and V 2 bases, and 6 bases lay outside the gene matches.

The CDR3 coding sequence is TGTGCCATCAGTGAGGGCTCCGGGACAGGGGAGTACGAGCAGTACTTC. Encoded protein: CAISEGSGTGEYEQYF. This rearrangement joins TRBV10-3 to TRBJ2-7; 10 bases match TRBD1. CDR3 length: 16 amino acids. V was pared by 2 bases and J by 4 bases, with 8 bases of the junction left unmatched. The germline CDR1 and CDR2 sequences are ENHRY and SYGVKD.

The rearrangement joins TRBV28 to TRBJ1-5; 7 bases line up with TRBD1. The CDR3 spans 16 residues. V was pared by 4 bases and J by 1 base, with 7 bases of the junction left unmatched. CDR1 and CDR2 from the germline V gene are MDHEN and SYDVKM. The CDR3 loop is CASSSTGFGSNQPQHF. The CDR3 bases are TGTGCCAGCAGTTCGACAGGGTTCGGGAGCAATCAGCCCCAGCATTTT. The full variable domain, its missing parts supplied by reference TRBV28 and TRBJ1-5, is DVKVTQSSRYLVKRTGEKVFLECVQDMDHENMFWYRQDPGLGLRLIYFSYDVKMKEKGDIPEGYSVSREKKERFSLILESASTNQTSMYLCASSSTGFGSNQPQHFGDGTRLSIL.

This clone has just one count. This chain uses TRBV30 with TRBJ2-1; TRBD1 matches at 7 bases. This CDR3 has 15 residues. The V and J ends lost 3 bases and 4 bases, in that order; junction bases with no gene match: 9. Germline-derived CDR1 and CDR2 are GTSNPN and SVGIG (reference sequence). In DNA, the CDR3 is TGTGCCTGGAGAGAACTAGGGACAGTTTACAATGAGCAGTTCTTC. This gives the protein CAWRELGTVYNEQFF.

This chain uses TRBV28 with TRBJ1-1; D is ambiguous. Deletions cut 5 bases from V and 7 bases from J, with 11 bases between. Germline CDR1 and CDR2: MDHEN and SYDVKM. CDR3 length equals 12 residues. CDR3 DNA: TGTGCCAGCAGTCCGAGGGAGGGTGAAGCTTTCTTT. It codes for CASSPREGEAFF.

The gene calls are TRBV10-3 and TRBJ2-1, with TRBD2 as a possible D gene (6 bases). The length of the CDR3 is 14 residues. Germline V lookup: CDR1 ENHRY, CDR2 SYGVKD. V lost 6 bases and J 0 bases, leaving 9 bases between the germline ends. CDR3 coding DNA: TGTGCCATCAGCACTAGCTTCTCCTACAATGAGCAGTTCTTC. Translation: CAISTSFSYNEQFF.